Listed below are T cell receptor beta chains from one sample, sequenced in a study of blood T cell repertoires in COVID-19. Repertoires were generated with immunoSEQ multiplex PCR, while TCRdb's copy carries only in-frame clones and drops some. The data show fewer than 90,000 clones, with approximately 88% seen just once and 12% held by the top ten. The sample consisted of peripheral blood. Receptors originate from a human donor in a cohort sampled during active COVID-19. Each CDR3 is given with its conserved first and last residue. Each record gives: clone size, D gene, CDR3 length, V gene, J gene, CDR3 DNA, CDR3 protein. The D gene is left open where the match is weak. Rows may omit the clone size; those that give it use once, few, many or a size class.

.	TRBD1	12	TRBV7-8	TRBJ1-2	TGTGCCATAGGGGGCGCAGACTATGGCTACACCTTC	CAIGGADYGYTF
few	.	13	TRBV5-1	TRBJ2-2	TGCGCCAGCAGACCGCCGGGGGCCGGGGAGCTGTTTTTT	CASRPPGAGELFF
few	.	14	TRBV7-9	TRBJ1-1	TGTGCCAGCAGCTTATACGGGGGGAACACTGAAGCTTTCTTT	CASSLYGGNTEAFF
.	TRBD1	14	TRBV5-6	TRBJ2-5	TGTGCCAGCAGCCAGACAGGGGGTGAGCGGAATCAGTACTTC	CASSQTGGERNQYF
.	.	13	TRBV2	TRBJ2-2	TGTGCCAGCAGACAGACTAGTGTGGGGGAGCTGTTTTTT	CASRQTSVGELFF
.	.	13	TRBV11-3	TRBJ2-5	TGTGCCAGCAGCTTAGCCCCCGGTACGACCCAGTACTTC	CASSLAPGTTQYF
.	.	18	TRBV4-1	TRBJ1-3	TGCGCCAGCAGCCAAGATCCGGCGGGGATTAGCTCTGGAAACACCATATATTTT	CASSQDPAGISSGNTIYF
.	TRBD1	14	TRBV19	TRBJ1-1	TGTGCCAGTAGTCTTCGACAGGGGGATACTGAAGCTTTCTTT	CASSLRQGDTEAFF
.	.	15	TRBV5-4	TRBJ1-1	TGTGCCAGCAGCTTGGGAGGGAGTCTGAACACTGAAGCTTTCTTT	CASSLGGSLNTEAFF
.	TRBD2	14	TRBV6-5	TRBJ2-2	TGTGCCAGCCCCGGGAGGCAGAACACCGGGGAGCTGTTTTTT	CASPGRQNTGELFF
.	.	14	TRBV4-1	TRBJ2-7	TGCGCCAGCAGCCAAGATCTACAGCTAAGGGAGCAGTACTTC	CASSQDLQLREQYF
.	TRBD2	13	TRBV7-9	TRBJ2-7	TGTGCCAGCAGCTTCGGGAGGGGCTACGAGCAGTACTTC	CASSFGRGYEQYF
.	.	13	TRBV12-5	TRBJ2-2	TGTGCTAGTGGTCCGCCGGGGACCGGGGAGCTGTTTTTT	CASGPPGTGELFF
.	.	14	TRBV5-5	TRBJ2-3	TGTGCCAGCAGCCCGTTAGCGGTTTCTGATACGCAGTATTTT	CASSPLAVSDTQYF
.	TRBD1	19	TRBV12-5	TRBJ1-6	TGTGCTAGTGGTTTGTTCCCGGCCCCAACGGGACAGGGTTATTCACCCCTCCACTTT	CASGLFPAPTGQGYSPLHF
.	.	17	TRBV2	TRBJ2-2	TGTGCCAGCAGTGAAAGGCAACAGGCAGGGAACACCGGGGAGCTGTTTTTT	CASSERQQAGNTGELFF
.	.	13	TRBV6-5	TRBJ1-1	TGTGCCAGCAGTTACTTCAAGAACACTGAAGCTTTCTTT	CASSYFKNTEAFF
few	.	13	TRBV28	TRBJ1-5	TGTGCCGCCAATAGAGGAAGCAATCAGCCCCAGCATTTT	CAANRGSNQPQHF
.	TRBD2	14	TRBV5-1	TRBJ2-4	TGCGCCAGCAGGGGAACTAGCGGTCAAAACATTCAGTACTTC	CASRGTSGQNIQYF
.	TRBD1	15	TRBV19	TRBJ1-1	TGTGCCAGTAGTACCCTGGATAGGGGGCTCACTGAAGCTTTCTTT	CASSTLDRGLTEAFF
.	.	15	TRBV19	TRBJ1-1	TGTGCCAGTAGTATATACCTTATCGGCAGGGGAGAAGCTTTCTTT	CASSIYLIGRGEAFF
.	.	13	TRBV7-6	TRBJ2-7	TGTGCCAGCAGCCCCCGTAGGGGGTACGAGCAGTACTTC	CASSPRRGYEQYF
few	TRBD2	15	TRBV5-4	TRBJ2-7	TGTGCCAGCAGCCTGAAGACTAGCGGGGCCTACGAGCAGTACTTC	CASSLKTSGAYEQYF
.	.	15	TRBV2	TRBJ1-6	TGTGCCAGCAGCGTGAACCCGGGTAATAATTCACCCCTCCACTTT	CASSVNPGNNSPLHF